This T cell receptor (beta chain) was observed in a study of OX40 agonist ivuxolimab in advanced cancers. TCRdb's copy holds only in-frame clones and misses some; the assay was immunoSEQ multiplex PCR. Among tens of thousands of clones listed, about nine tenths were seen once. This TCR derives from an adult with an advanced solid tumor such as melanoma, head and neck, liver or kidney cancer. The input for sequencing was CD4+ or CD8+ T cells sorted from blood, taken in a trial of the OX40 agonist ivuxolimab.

The CDR3 DNA reads as TGTGCCAGCAGCTCGGGACCGGGGCATGAGCAGTTCTTC. Translation: CASSSGPGHEQFF. This chain connects TRBV9 to TRBJ2-1; tentatively, D is TRBD1 or TRBD2 (5 bases each). This CDR3 is built from 13 residues. V was cut by 4 bases and J by 8 bases, with 13 bases left in between. Per germline, CDR1 SGDLS and CDR2 YYNGEE.